This note documents a single T cell receptor (beta chain) sequence. Its target is unknown. Sample barcodes and UMIs were carried by the TCR alpha and TCR beta cDNA libraries that 5'RACE generated with constant-segment primers. TCRdb passed the 5' RACE reads through MiXCR, listing each CDR3 protein once. The profile shows 120,000 to 150,000 distinct CDR3 sequences, about 5.7% of them singletons. The source of the sample is a study of T-cell memory formation after mild COVID-19. Study background: There were largely donor-specific TCR clusters.

Study conclusions and caveats: Researchers report contracting CD4+ clones mostly in CM and EM, with CD8+ clones in EMRA. Pre-infection memory contained some responding clones, which suggested that cross-reactive memory had joined.

Trimming cost V 4 bases and J 5 bases, with 18 bases left between them. Germline-derived CDR1 and CDR2 are MNHEY and SVGAGI. The CDR3 runs 16 residues. V and J are TRBV6-5 and TRBJ2-1, with D possibly being TRBD1 (6 bases). The sequence came from an adult woman who had mild COVID-19 (a few samples of this study predate the infection). Cell type and time point are not known. Sequencing used PBMCs or a T cell subset sorted from them (not recorded which). The CDR3 region has the DNA TGTGCCAGCAGTTGGGGGCCCGCGTACCTTAACAATGAGCAGTTCTTC. It yields the protein CASSWGPAYLNNEQFF.